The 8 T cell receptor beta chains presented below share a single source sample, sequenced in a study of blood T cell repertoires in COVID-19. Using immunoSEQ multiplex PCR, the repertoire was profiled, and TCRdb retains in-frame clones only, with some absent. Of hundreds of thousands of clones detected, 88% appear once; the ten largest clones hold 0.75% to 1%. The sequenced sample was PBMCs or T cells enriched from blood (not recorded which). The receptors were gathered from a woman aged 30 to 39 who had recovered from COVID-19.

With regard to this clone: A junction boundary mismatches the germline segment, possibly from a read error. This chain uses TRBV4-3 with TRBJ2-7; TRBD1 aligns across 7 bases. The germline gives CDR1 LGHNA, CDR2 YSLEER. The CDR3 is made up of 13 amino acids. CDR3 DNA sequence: TGCGCCAGCAGCCAAGGGCACGACAGGGCGAGGGTCTTC. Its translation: CASSQGHDRARVF.

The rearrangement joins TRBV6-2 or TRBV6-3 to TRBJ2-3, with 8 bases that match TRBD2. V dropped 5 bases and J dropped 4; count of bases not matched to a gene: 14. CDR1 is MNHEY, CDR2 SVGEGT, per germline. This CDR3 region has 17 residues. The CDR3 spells CASSDNHGTRSPDTQYF. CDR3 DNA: TGTGCCAGCAGTGACAATCACGGGACTAGGTCGCCAGATACGCAGTATTTT.

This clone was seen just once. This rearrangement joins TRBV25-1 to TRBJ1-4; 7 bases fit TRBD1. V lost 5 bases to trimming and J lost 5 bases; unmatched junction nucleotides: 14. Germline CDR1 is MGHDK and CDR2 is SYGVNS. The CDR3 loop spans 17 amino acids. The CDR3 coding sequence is TGTGCCAGCAGTTCTTGGACAGGAAAGGTTGGGAATGAAAAACTGTTTTTT. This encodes CASSSWTGKVGNEKLFF.

CDR3 sequence reads: CASSYSMTSSYEQYF. The CDR3 nucleotides read TGTGCCAGCAGTTACTCGATGACTAGCTCCTACGAGCAGTACTTC. The gene calls are TRBV6-5 and TRBJ2-7, with a tentative D call TRBD2 (6 bases). Germline CDR1 reads MNHEY; CDR2 reads SVGAGI. With 0 bases removed from V and 0 bases from J, the gap between germline ends came to 9 bases. This CDR3 region has 15 residues.

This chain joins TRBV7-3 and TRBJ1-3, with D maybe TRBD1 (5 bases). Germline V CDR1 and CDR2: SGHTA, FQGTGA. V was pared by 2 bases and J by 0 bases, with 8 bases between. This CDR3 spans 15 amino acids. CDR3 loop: CASSLLGGSGNTIYF. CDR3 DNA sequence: TGTGCCAGCAGCTTACTGGGGGGCTCTGGAAACACCATATATTTT.

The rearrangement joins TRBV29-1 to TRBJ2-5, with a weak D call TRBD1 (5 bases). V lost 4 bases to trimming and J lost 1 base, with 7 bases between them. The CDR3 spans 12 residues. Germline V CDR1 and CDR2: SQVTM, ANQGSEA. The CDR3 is CSVGTSQETQYF. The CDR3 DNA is TGCAGCGTTGGGACATCCCAAGAGACCCAGTACTTC.

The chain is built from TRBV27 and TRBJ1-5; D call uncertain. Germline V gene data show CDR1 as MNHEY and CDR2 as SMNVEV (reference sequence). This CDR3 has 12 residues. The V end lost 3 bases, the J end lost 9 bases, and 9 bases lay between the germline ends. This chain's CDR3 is CASSFSRGPQHF. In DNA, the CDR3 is TGTGCCAGCAGTTTCTCCCGAGGGCCCCAGCATTTT.

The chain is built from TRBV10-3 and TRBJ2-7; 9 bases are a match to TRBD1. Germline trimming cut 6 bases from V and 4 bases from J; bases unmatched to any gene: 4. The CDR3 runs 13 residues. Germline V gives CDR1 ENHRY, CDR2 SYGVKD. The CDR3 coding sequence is TGTGCCATCAGCGACAGGGGGGCGTACGAGCAGTACTTC. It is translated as CAISDRGAYEQYF.